Listed below are T cell receptor beta chains from one sample, sequenced in a study of a mutant IDH1 vaccine in newly diagnosed glioma. Antigens of these TCRs are unknown. Using immunoSEQ multiplex PCR, the repertoire was profiled, and TCRdb retains in-frame clones only, with some absent. The top ten clones hold 2% to 2.5% of a sample with around 53,000 clones, 91% of them seen once. The specimen comprised PBMCs, sampled from a glioma patient whose treatment included an IDH1 peptide vaccine. These receptors originate from a man in his forties or fifties with glioma. Each CDR3 is given without its conserved first and last residue. Rows give clone size only sometimes, using once, few, many, or a class for an expanded clone.

>NA|TRBV5-1|TRBJ2-5
ASSLTPGTEETQY
>NA|TRBV7-2|TRBJ1-2
ASSLGGARVYGYT
>NA|TRBV4-1|TRBJ1-1
ASSRPGGRQGKTEAF
>NA|TRBV2|TRBJ1-6
AGTYEGYSPLH
>NA|TRBV9|TRBJ2-2
ASTGGADTGELF
>NA|TRBV27|TRBJ2-7
ASRAGTSAPRAYEQY
>once|TRBV20-1|TRBJ1-2
SASTGVGYT
>once|TRBV6-1|TRBJ1-5
ASSETGNAQPQH
>NA|TRBV6-1|TRBJ2-1
ASNQDRSYNEQF
>NA|TRBV6-1|TRBJ2-5
ASSEGPGSLRIETQY
>NA|TRBV6-5|TRBJ2-3
ASSLSGTSGDTQY
>NA|TRBV6-6|TRBJ1-4
ASSLTRGLDEKLF
>NA|TRBV19|TRBJ2-2
ASSSPFPTSGGAGTGELF
>NA|TRBV7-2|TRBJ1-5
ASSPQGYNQPQH
>NA|TRBV2|NA
ASSGGGRAYEQY
>once|TRBV11-2|TRBJ2-7
ASSLLGYEQY
>once|TRBV5-4|TRBJ2-1
ASSLDGGEQF
>NA|TRBV5-1|TRBJ2-1
ASSRTSGVYNEQF
>NA|TRBV7-9|TRBJ2-7
ASSSRTSGRYEQY
>NA|TRBV7-9|TRBJ2-7
ASSKTGSEQY
>NA|TRBV5-5|TRBJ2-3
ASSLEWGVKTDTQY
>NA|TRBV13|TRBJ1-2
ASSLGLGGQTNYGYT
>NA|TRBV5-1|TRBJ2-1
ASSPDSPANNEQF
>NA|TRBV29-1|TRBJ2-5
SVHSGQTQETQY
>NA|TRBV28|TRBJ2-7
ASSSATKQY
>NA|TRBV19|TRBJ1-1
ASKMPSNTEAF
>NA|TRBV27|TRBJ2-1
ASSPSPGLAVNEQF
>NA|TRBV27|TRBJ1-1
ASSLDFGTGGKWTEAF
>NA|TRBV7-9|TRBJ2-1
ASSHWGDYLF
>NA|TRBV30|TRBJ1-2
AWSNGQGAYGYT
>once|TRBV7-9|TRBJ2-5
ASSTIGGGEGLAGETQY
>NA|TRBV6-1|TRBJ1-3
ASSDDSTGSSGNTIY
>NA|TRBV6-5|TRBJ1-2
ASSYSPVEGPNGYT
>NA|TRBV6-6|TRBJ2-2
ASSYFRGGTGELF
>once|TRBV7-8|TRBJ2-7
ASSPWVGQTYEQY
>NA|TRBV5-1|TRBJ2-3
ASSLASGSGTDTQY
>once|TRBV19|TRBJ1-5
ASSIARDRGNQPQH
>NA|TRBV4-3|TRBJ1-5
ASSRDRGRNQPQH
>NA|TRBV29-1|TRBJ2-7
SVDGGGYEQY
>NA|TRBV7-9|TRBJ2-2
ASSFEAGGELF
>NA|TRBV29-1|TRBJ2-2
SVDNGGDTGELF
>NA|TRBV7-6|TRBJ1-5
ASSLAARNSNQPQH
>NA|TRBV5-1|TRBJ2-7
ASSLVGAEQY
>NA|TRBV20-1|TRBJ1-1
SALGAF
>NA|TRBV10-3|TRBJ2-5
AIGPTGQETQY
>NA|TRBV19|TRBJ1-5
ASSRVGYYETQH
>NA|TRBV7-2|TRBJ2-3
ASSALAGGPWADTQY
>NA|TRBV6-1|TRBJ2-1
ASSEALRVNEQF
>NA|TRBV4-1|TRBJ2-2
ASSHPPGRGGELF
>few|TRBV7-3|TRBJ1-6
ASSFSGGNSPLH
>NA|TRBV5-1|TRBJ2-7
ASSTGTGTGSYEQY
>NA|TRBV27|TRBJ1-2
VSGDHYGYT